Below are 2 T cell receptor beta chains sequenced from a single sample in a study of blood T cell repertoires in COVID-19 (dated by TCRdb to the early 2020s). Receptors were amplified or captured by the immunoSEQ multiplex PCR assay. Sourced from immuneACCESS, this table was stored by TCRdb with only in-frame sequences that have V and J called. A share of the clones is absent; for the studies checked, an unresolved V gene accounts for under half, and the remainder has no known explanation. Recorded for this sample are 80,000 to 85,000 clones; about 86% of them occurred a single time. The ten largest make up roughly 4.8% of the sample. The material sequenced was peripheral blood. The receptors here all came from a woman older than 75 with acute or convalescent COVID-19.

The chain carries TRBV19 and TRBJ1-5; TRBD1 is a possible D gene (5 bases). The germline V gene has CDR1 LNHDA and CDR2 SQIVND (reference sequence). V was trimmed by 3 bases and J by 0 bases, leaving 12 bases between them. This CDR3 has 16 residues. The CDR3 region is CASSIAQTVSNQPQHF. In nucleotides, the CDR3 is TGTGCCAGTAGTATCGCCCAGACAGTTAGCAATCAGCCCCAGCATTTT.

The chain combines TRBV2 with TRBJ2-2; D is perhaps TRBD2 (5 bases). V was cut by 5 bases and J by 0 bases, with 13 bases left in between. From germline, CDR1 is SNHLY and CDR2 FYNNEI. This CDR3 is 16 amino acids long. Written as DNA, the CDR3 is TGTGCCAGCAGTCGGACTGACCCCGCGAACACCGGGGAGCTGTTTTTT. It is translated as CASSRTDPANTGELFF.